Below, one T cell receptor beta chain is given with its context. The antigen remains undetermined. The record originates from a study of T-cell memory formation after mild COVID-19. Whole-study results and caveats: Several responding clones turned up in pre-infection memory, indicating that cross-reactive memory may have taken part. Contracting clones, day 15 to 85, had balanced CD4/CD8, and later expanders favored CD4+. Clones that contracted clustered mainly in CM and EM if CD4+ and in EMRA if CD8+.

One entry per CDR3 protein, called by TCRdb with MiXCR from the 5' RACE reads. The data show roughly 400,000 distinct CDR3 sequences, with 20% to 25% seen just once and roughly 9.7% held by the top ten. Germline assignment: CDR1 MNHEY and CDR2 SVGAGI. The CDR3 sequence is 13 residues long. Trimming removed 6 bases from V and 2 bases from J, with 10 bases in between. Material for sequencing was PBMCs or a T cell subset sorted from them (not recorded which). The chain has TRBV6-5 and TRBJ1-2; D gene ambiguous. The TCR originated in an adult woman who had mild COVID-19 (a few samples of this study predate the infection). Cell type and time point are not known. As DNA, the CDR3 is TGTGCCAGCAGCAAGGGAGGGAACTATGGCTACACCTTC. This codes for CASSKGGNYGYTF.